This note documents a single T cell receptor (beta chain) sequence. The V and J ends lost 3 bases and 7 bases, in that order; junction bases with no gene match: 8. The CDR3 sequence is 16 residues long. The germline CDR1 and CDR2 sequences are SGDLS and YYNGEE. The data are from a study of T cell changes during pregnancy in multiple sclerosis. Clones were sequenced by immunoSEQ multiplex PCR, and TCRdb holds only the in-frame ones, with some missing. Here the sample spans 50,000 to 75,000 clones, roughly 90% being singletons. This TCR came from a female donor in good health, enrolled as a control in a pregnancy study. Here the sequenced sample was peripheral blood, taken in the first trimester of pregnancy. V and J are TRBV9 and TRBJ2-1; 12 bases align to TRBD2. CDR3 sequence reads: CASSGLGTSGSNEQFF. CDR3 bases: TGTGCCAGCAGCGGTTTAGGGACTAGCGGGTCTAATGAGCAGTTCTTC.